This TCR beta chain was captured in a study of blood T cell repertoires in COVID-19. Overall study: From the United States, Italy and Spain came samples of acute and convalescent COVID-19.

Germline CDR1 reads SGHAT; CDR2 reads FQNNGV. CDR3 length equals 12 residues. The V and J ends lost 5 bases and 4 bases respectively, with 9 bases between them. Patients at the Seattle site were enrolled during active infection and followed longitudinally. In the original processing: Estimates of nucleated cell counts were drawn from the amplification of reference gene primers. Profiling relied on immunoSEQ multiplex PCR, and the TCRdb table lists in-frame clones only, not all of them. Clone size and V and J calls were adopted from that table, with D and trimming inferred from the DNA. The sample lists about 420,000 clones, 80% to 90% occurring once.

This sequence joins TRBV11-2 and TRBJ2-7; the D is unclear. This receptor was obtained from a young man with COVID-19, enrolled during active disease. The sample comprised peripheral blood. The CDR3 coding sequence is TGTGCCAGCAGCGCGCAGGAATACGAGCAGTACTTC. Translation gives CASSAQEYEQYF.